Presented here are 28 T cell receptor beta chains from one specimen sequenced in a study of preoperative IRX-2 immunotherapy in early breast cancer (dated by TCRdb to between 2019 and 2020). Library generation was performed with the immunoSEQ multiplex PCR assay. TCRdb carries this immuneACCESS record with in-frame sequences only. Its versions omit some clonotypes, under half of them owing to an unresolved V gene in the studies checked, with the rest unexplained. The sample table records 35,000 to 55,000 clones; over 85% of these occur just once. Over 1.5% of the sample belongs to the ten largest clones. In the paper's terms, the treatment or condition label means: preoperative locoregional IRX-2 cytokine immunotherapy. Sequencing was performed on tumor tissue, taken after IRX-2 immunotherapy. The receptors shown here come from a human donor with breast cancer.

The chain has TRBV5-4 and TRBJ1-1; D possibly corresponds to TRBD1 (6 bases). V was cut by 0 bases and J by 4 bases, with 7 bases left in between. The CDR3 consists of 13 residues. Per the germline V gene, CDR1 is SGHNT and CDR2 is YYREEE (reference sequence). The CDR3 protein is CASSLDRATEAFF. The DNA of the CDR3 is TGTGCCAGCAGCTTGGACAGGGCCACTGAAGCTTTCTTT.

V is TRBV19 and J is TRBJ2-5; tentatively, D is TRBD1 or TRBD2 (6 bases each). The CDR3 is made up of 14 amino acids. The V end lost 2 bases, the J end lost 4 bases, and 11 bases lay between the germline ends. The germline CDR1 and CDR2 sequences are LNHDA and SQIVND (reference sequence). CDR3 nucleotide sequence: TGTGCCAGTAGTATATTTAAGGGGGGAGAGACCCAGTACTTC. Its translation: CASSIFKGGETQYF.

This clone has a handful of counts. The V and J genes are TRBV20-1 and TRBJ1-1; D might be TRBD1 (5 bases). The CDR3 spans 11 residues. The germline V gene encodes CDR1 DFQATT and CDR2 SNEGSKA (reference sequence). The ends were cut back, 5 bases at V and 10 bases at J, with 14 bases in the middle. The CDR3 region is CSAGGTAGAFF. CDR3 bases: TGCAGTGCTGGGGGGACTGCTGGAGCTTTCTTT.

The V gene is TRBV28, the J gene TRBJ2-5, with D hard to call. TRBJ2-7 explains the end of the DNA better; the J call may be wrong. Germline CDR1 reads MDHEN; CDR2 reads SYDVKM. CDR3 length: 15 amino acids. Here the CDR3 DNA reads TGTGCCAGCAGTTTTTTGGTTAGAGAAAGGAACGAGCAGTACTTC. Translating it yields CASSFLVRERNEQYF.

This clone was found once. This chain connects TRBV6-5 to TRBJ2-5, with D possibly matching TRBD1 (5 bases). The ends were cut back, 2 bases at V and 2 bases at J, with 9 bases in the middle. Looked up from germline, CDR1 is MNHEY and CDR2 is SVGAGI. The CDR3 spans 14 residues. This CDR3 reads CASSYVGHQETQYF. In DNA form, the CDR3 reads TGTGCCAGCAGTTACGTCGGACATCAAGAGACCCAGTACTTC.

The J gene is TRBJ2-1, the V gene TRBV7-2, with D perhaps TRBD1 (6 bases). Germline-derived CDR1 and CDR2 are SGHTA and FQGNSA. V shed 5 bases and J shed 4 bases, with 15 bases lying between them. The CDR3 runs to 15 residues. CDR3 nucleotides: TGTGCCAGCAGCCGCCTCCGGACAGCTTACAATGAGCAGTTCTTC. This translates into CASSRLRTAYNEQFF.

The rearrangement links TRBV5-4 to TRBJ2-2, with TRBD2 as a possible D gene (6 bases). Trimming removed 4 bases at V and 5 bases at J, with 9 bases between. This CDR3 is built from 13 residues. CDR1 and CDR2 from the germline V gene are SGHNT and YYREEE (reference sequence). The CDR3 DNA follows: TGTGCCAGCAGCCGAGGACTAACCGGGGAGCTGTTTTTT. Its translation: CASSRGLTGELFF.

The chain carries TRBV11-2 and TRBJ1-1; the D gene is possibly TRBD1 (6 bases). Germline CDR1 and CDR2: SGHAT and FQNNGV. The CDR3 length is 13 residues. Trimming pared 3 bases from V and 5 bases from J, leaving 10 bases between. This chain's CDR3 is CASSFEGGTEAFF. Written as DNA, the CDR3 is TGTGCCAGCAGCTTTGAGGGGGGGACTGAAGCTTTCTTT. Full variable domain (missing parts from reference TRBV11-2 and TRBJ1-1): EAGVAQSPRYKIIEKRQSVAFWCNPISGHATLYWYQQILGQGPKLLIQFQNNGVVDDSQLPKDRFSAERLKGVDSTLKIQPAKLEDSAVYLCASSFEGGTEAFFGQGTRLTVV.

The genes are TRBV4-2 and TRBJ1-4, with D possibly being TRBD1 (6 bases). The CDR3 is 13 amino acids. Trimming stripped 8 bases from V and 0 bases from J, with 7 bases between. The germline V gene has CDR1 LGHNA and CDR2 YNFKEQ. The CDR3 is CASEGATNEKLFF. CDR3 DNA sequence: TGTGCCAGCGAGGGGGCAACTAATGAAAAACTGTTTTTT.

V gene TRBV21-1 combines with J gene TRBJ2-2; the table assigns TRBD2, which was not confirmed against the DNA. TRBV21-1 corresponds to a pseudogene. The CDR3 consists of 17 residues. Written as DNA, the CDR3 is TGTGCCAGCAGCAAAGGGGTGACTAACCCGAACACCGGGGAGCTGTTTTTT. Its protein is CASSKGVTNPNTGELFF.

V and J are TRBV13 and TRBJ2-6, with D maybe TRBD1 (6 bases). Germline-derived CDR1 and CDR2 are PRHDT and FYEKMQ (reference sequence). CDR3 size: 15 residues. V dropped 8 bases and J dropped 3 bases, with 14 bases sitting between them. DNA of the CDR3: TGTGCCAGCCAGATACAGGGAAATGGGGCCAACGTCCTGACTTTC. This gives the protein CASQIQGNGANVLTF. The full variable domain, completed using reference TRBV13 and TRBJ2-6, is AAGVIQSPRHLIKEKRETATLKCYPIPRHDTVYWYQQGPGQDPQFLISFYEKMQSDKGSIPDRFSAQQFSDYHSELNMSSLELGDSALYFCASQIQGNGANVLTFGAGSRLTVL.

CDR3 sequence (DNA): TGTGCCAGTTCAGGGGCGCAGGGGGGGAATTCCTACGAGCAGTACTTC. The encoded protein is CASSGAQGGNSYEQYF. The chain joins TRBV19 to TRBJ2-7; TRBD1 or TRBD2 may be the D gene (7 bases each). Germline V gives CDR1 LNHDA, CDR2 SQIVND (reference sequence). Trimming pared 8 bases from V and 1 base from J, leaving 21 bases between. This CDR3 region has 16 residues.

This clone was recorded only once. The V and J genes are TRBV7-2 and TRBJ1-4, with D unresolved. The germline CDR1 and CDR2 sequences are SGHTA and FQGNSA. CDR3 size: 13 residues. Trimming took off 2 bases at V and 8 bases at J, with 9 bases between the two ends. In DNA, the CDR3 is TGTGCCAGCAGCTTACGAGCCGAGGAAAAACTGTTTTTT. Protein: CASSLRAEEKLFF.

In this sample, this clone turned up once. The gene calls are TRBV27 and TRBJ2-7; D could derive from TRBD1 or TRBD2 (5 bases each). Trimming removed 6 bases at V and 2 bases at J, with 17 bases between. The CDR3 sequence is 15 residues long. Germline-derived CDR1 and CDR2 are MNHEY and SMNVEV (reference sequence). This chain's CDR3 is CASRMDLQETYEQYF. Here the CDR3 DNA reads TGTGCCAGCAGGATGGACTTACAGGAGACCTACGAGCAGTACTTC.

In nucleotides, the CDR3 is TGCGCCAGCAGCCTCCAGGAGGGGCAGCCCCAGCATTTT. The encoded protein is CASSLQEGQPQHF. The chain is built from TRBV5-1 and TRBJ1-5; a possible D gene is TRBD1 (5 bases). V gave up 4 bases and J gave up 7 bases, with 12 bases separating them. Germline CDR1 and CDR2: SGHRS and YFSETQ. This CDR3 has 13 residues.

This chain connects TRBV2 to TRBJ2-7, with 9 bases aligning to TRBD1. Unmatched junction bases numbered 7, after V lost 2 bases and J lost 2 bases. The CDR3 contains 16 residues. From germline, CDR1 is SNHLY and CDR2 FYNNEI. CDR3 DNA: TGTGCCAGCAGTGAACTCGGGACAGGGTTTGCCTACGAGCAGTACTTC. Protein: CASSELGTGFAYEQYF. The full variable domain, with the rest looked up from reference TRBV2 and TRBJ2-7, is EPEVTQTPSHQVTQMGQEVILRCVPISNHLYFYWYRQILGQKVEFLVSFYNNEISEKSEIFDDQFSVERPDGSNFTLKIRSTKLEDSAMYFCASSELGTGFAYEQYFGPGTRLTVT.

The rearrangement links TRBV19 to TRBJ2-1; either TRBD1 or TRBD2 may supply D (5 bases each). This CDR3 comprises 16 residues. Trimming took off 6 bases at V and 0 bases at J, with 15 bases between the two ends. From germline, CDR1 is LNHDA and CDR2 SQIVND (reference sequence). The DNA of the CDR3 is TGTGCCAGTAGGCACGTGCCAGGGAGCTCCTACAATGAGCAGTTCTTC. It yields the protein CASRHVPGSSYNEQFF.

Comments on this clone: The sample carries other DNA sequences with the same CDR3. V gene TRBV5-1 combines with J gene TRBJ2-7; D possibly uses TRBD1 or TRBD2 (5 bases each). V was clipped by 3 bases and J by 4 bases, with 11 bases between them. CDR3 length: 13 amino acids. Germline loops: CDR1 SGHRS, CDR2 YFSETQ. For the CDR3, the DNA is TGCGCCAGCAGCTCGGGACGTCCATACGAGCAGTACTTC. Residues: CASSSGRPYEQYF.

V usage is TRBV6-1 and J usage is TRBJ2-1, with 10 bases fitting TRBD1. Germline trimming cut 6 bases from V and 9 bases from J; bases unmatched to any gene: 8. CDR1 MNHNS and CDR2 SASEGT come from the germline V gene. The CDR3 covers 14 residues. Written as DNA, the CDR3 is TGTGCCAGCAGGTCCGGGACAGGGGCCTTTGAGCAGTTCTTC. Translated, it gives CASRSGTGAFEQFF.

The rearrangement uses TRBV28 and TRBJ1-2, with D perhaps matching TRBD1 (5 bases). Trimming cost V 4 bases and J 8 bases, with 8 bases left between them. The CDR3 contains 11 residues. Germline CDR1 MDHEN, CDR2 SYDVKM. The CDR3 DNA reads as TGTGCCAGCAGTTGGGAGGGGGGCTACACCTTC. Residues: CASSWEGGYTF.

This clone was detected only once. The CDR3 nucleotides are TGTGCCAGCAGGACCAGGGTCGTCGCTAACTATGGCTACACCTTC. Translating it yields CASRTRVVANYGYTF. The chain recombines TRBV7-2 with TRBJ1-2; weak D call: TRBD1 (5 bases). CDR1 is SGHTA, CDR2 FQGNSA, per germline. V lost 6 bases and J 0 bases, leaving 14 bases between the germline ends. This CDR3 is built from 15 residues.

This sequence joins TRBV5-6 and TRBJ2-1, with TRBD1 matching 8 bases. This CDR3 is built from 14 residues. The germline gives CDR1 SGHDT, CDR2 YYEEEE. The junction had 7 bases not matched to a gene; V was cut back by 2 bases and J by 9 bases. CDR3 sequence: CASSFGQGWSEQFF. In DNA form, the CDR3 reads TGTGCCAGCAGCTTCGGACAGGGCTGGAGTGAGCAGTTCTTC.

The CDR3 region is CASSPFFEVLAKNIQYF. CDR3 sequence (DNA): TGTGCCAGCAGCCCCTTTTTCGAGGTACTAGCCAAAAACATTCAGTACTTC. J is TRBJ2-4 and V is TRBV11-2; D ambiguous. This CDR3 comprises 17 residues. Between the trimmed V and J ends, which lost 5 bases and 0 bases, there was a span of 17 bases. Looked up from germline, CDR1 is SGHAT and CDR2 is FQNNGV. The full variable domain, completed using reference TRBV11-2 and TRBJ2-4, is EAGVAQSPRYKIIEKRQSVAFWCNPISGHATLYWYQQILGQGPKLLIQFQNNGVVDDSQLPKDRFSAERLKGVDSTLKIQPAKLEDSAVYLCASSPFFEVLAKNIQYFGAGTRLSVL.

V and J are TRBV5-4 and TRBJ1-2; D gene uncertain. The CDR3 length is 12 residues. CDR1 SGHNT and CDR2 YYREEE come from the germline V gene (reference sequence). V lost 3 bases and J lost 10, with 13 bases in between. CDR3 nucleotide sequence: TGTGCCAGCAGCTCCGCAACCGGGGTCTACACCTTC. Protein: CASSSATGVYTF.

This chain connects TRBV18 to TRBJ1-4; D might be TRBD1 (6 bases). Germline V CDR1 and CDR2: KGHSH, LQKENI. The CDR3 has 15 residues. V lost 3 bases and J 2 bases, leaving 10 bases between the germline ends. CDR3 region: CASSPDRETNEKLFF. Here the CDR3 DNA reads TGTGCCAGCTCACCGGACAGAGAGACTAATGAAAAACTGTTTTTT.

The V and J genes are TRBV28 and TRBJ1-1; TRBD1 might be the D (6 bases). Per germline, CDR1 MDHEN and CDR2 SYDVKM. Trimming pared 6 bases from V and 1 base from J, leaving 18 bases between. CDR3 length: 16 amino acids. The CDR3 sequence is CASSRVHRVPNTEAFF. Written as DNA, the CDR3 is TGTGCCAGCAGCCGTGTTCACAGGGTTCCGAACACTGAAGCTTTCTTT.

This clone was seen only once. The chain has TRBV5-6 and TRBJ2-7; the match to TRBD2 covers 9 bases. Germline trimming cut 2 bases from V and 3 bases from J; bases unmatched to any gene: 3. Germline V lookup: CDR1 SGHDT, CDR2 YYEEEE. The CDR3 length is 14 residues. CDR3 region: CASSFGSGGYEQYF. The CDR3 bases are TGTGCCAGCAGCTTCGGTAGCGGGGGCTACGAGCAGTACTTC.

This clone was seen just once. The rearrangement joins TRBV7-2 to TRBJ2-4; no firm D call. The V and J ends lost 1 base and 4 bases respectively, with 8 bases between them. The CDR3 is made up of 14 amino acids. Germline assignment: CDR1 SGHTA and CDR2 FQGNSA. As DNA, the CDR3 is TGTGCCAGCAGCTTAGTCGACGGGAAAAACATTCAGTACTTC. Translating gives CASSLVDGKNIQYF.